This paragraph reports one T cell receptor beta chain. Its target is unknown. The data are from a study of neoadjuvant anti-PD-1 for oral cavity cancer. Study at large: Non-progressing patients received a fourth nivolumab dose near day 43, then surgery on days 50-56.

Per the germline V gene, CDR1 is SEHNR and CDR2 is FQNEAQ (reference sequence). The CDR3 has 18 amino acids. J was trimmed by 2 bases and V by 2 bases; bases with no gene match: 10. The study, taken as a whole, reports: Only a few patients per response group were TCR-analyzed; validation needed.

Assay used: immunoSEQ multiplex PCR; TCRdb lists only in-frame clones, some missing. The table shows about 14,000 clones, with roughly 77% occurring only once. Specified time point: after neoadjuvant nivolumab, at surgical resection. Patients were newly diagnosed with stage II-IVA oral cavity squamous cell carcinoma without prior systemic or radiation treatment. This TCR was sampled from a person between 40 and 85 years old with oral cavity squamous cell carcinoma. This specimen was PBMCs, taken after nivolumab (anti-PD-1) treatment. This chain connects TRBV7-9 to TRBJ2-2; TRBD2 agrees at 8 bases. This chain's CDR3 is CASSLSPLAGRNTGELFF. In DNA form, the CDR3 reads TGTGCCAGCAGCTTATCACCCTTAGCGGGGCGTAACACCGGGGAGCTGTTTTTT.